Given below is one T cell receptor beta chain in context. This clonotype was seen a handful of times. The target of this receptor is not known. Per-base quality was not reported, and no clone a single base away is much larger than it. The CDR3 measures 14 amino acids from cysteine to phenylalanine. Just the 42-base CDR3 DNA is kept, in frame starting at base 1. V and J lose 6 bases and 1 base, and a span of 9 bases separates them. From the germline V gene, CDR1 is LGHNA and CDR2 is YSLEER. PBMCs were isolated by Ficoll-Paque density gradient centrifugation. This entry comes from a study of T-cell memory formation after mild COVID-19 (dated by TCRdb to the early 2020s). Describing the broader study: Most TCR sequence clusters were specific to one of the two donors. Longitudinal TCRalpha and TCRbeta repertoire sequencing tracked T-cell clones expanding and contracting after mild COVID-19 in two donors. The cohort comprised two young, previously healthy adult volunteers, one female and one male.

The investigation overall reported the following: Only a couple of mild cases were covered in the study, and larger cohorts including severe cases with pre-infection samples were considered necessary. The second-wave clones that peaked on day 37 were not confirmed to be SARS-CoV-2 specific. The detection of some responding clones in pre-infection memory suggests that pre-existing cross-reactive memory T cells joined the SARS-CoV-2 response. Contracting CD4+ clones were located mainly in the CM and EM memory subsets, whereas CD8+ clones were found to be enriched in EMRA. From day 15 to 85, contracting clones showed balanced CD4/CD8 phenotypes, whereas a second wave of clones that expanded from day 15 to 37 leaned towards CD4+.

Sequencing was carried out with an Illumina NovaSeq 6000. Using 5'RACE with constant-segment primers, TCRalpha and TCRbeta cDNA libraries were constructed, with sample barcodes and unique molecular identifiers added in the process. RNA was extracted from every sample with Trizol reagent. Libraries were amplified in two PCR steps, with a second sample barcode and Illumina TruSeq adapters added in the second step. Sequencing of the libraries was done on an Illumina NovaSeq, producing 2 x 150 bp paired-end reads. The authors' analysis ran thus. With migec v1.2.7, reads were demultiplexed and then collapsed into UMI-guided consensus sequences. Using mixcr v2.1.11, UMI consensuses were aligned to TRA and TRB V and J templates and then assembled into clonotypes. A clonotype was counted as expanded or contracted only when both edgeR and NoisET called the clonotype significant, with the noise models trained on biological replicates. edgeR calls used a false discovery rate-adjusted p below 0.01 and a log2 fold-change threshold of 1. As an exploratory analysis of dynamics, PCA with hierarchical clustering was applied to max-normalized trajectories of the 1000 most abundant clonotypes. Separately sequenced CD4+ and CD8+ repertoires were used to assign a CD4 or CD8 phenotype to each responding clone. TCRdb handled the public reads itself, with Q25 trimming in fastp and clone calling in MiXCR, and kept productive beta chains. Here each entry gathers all rows of one CDR3 protein and keeps the most common genes and DNA. The V and J calls shown here were made by TCRdb, not taken from the authors' results. The sample table lists 580,000 or so distinct CDR3 sequences, roughly 17% of them with a count of one. About 8.1% of the sample belongs to the ten largest clones.

The receptor comes from an adult woman who had mild COVID-19 (a few samples of this study predate the infection). The sample titles of this study are shuffled in the database, so cell type and time point are left out; the donor was told from shared clones. Here the chain combines TRBV4-3 and TRBJ2-2; matching of 5 bases hints at TRBD1 as the D gene. Sequencing used PBMCs or a T cell subset sorted from them (not recorded which). The CDR3 region has the sequence CASRNQGNTGELFF. The DNA is TGCGCCAGCAGAAATCAGGGGAACACCGGGGAGCTGTTTTTT.